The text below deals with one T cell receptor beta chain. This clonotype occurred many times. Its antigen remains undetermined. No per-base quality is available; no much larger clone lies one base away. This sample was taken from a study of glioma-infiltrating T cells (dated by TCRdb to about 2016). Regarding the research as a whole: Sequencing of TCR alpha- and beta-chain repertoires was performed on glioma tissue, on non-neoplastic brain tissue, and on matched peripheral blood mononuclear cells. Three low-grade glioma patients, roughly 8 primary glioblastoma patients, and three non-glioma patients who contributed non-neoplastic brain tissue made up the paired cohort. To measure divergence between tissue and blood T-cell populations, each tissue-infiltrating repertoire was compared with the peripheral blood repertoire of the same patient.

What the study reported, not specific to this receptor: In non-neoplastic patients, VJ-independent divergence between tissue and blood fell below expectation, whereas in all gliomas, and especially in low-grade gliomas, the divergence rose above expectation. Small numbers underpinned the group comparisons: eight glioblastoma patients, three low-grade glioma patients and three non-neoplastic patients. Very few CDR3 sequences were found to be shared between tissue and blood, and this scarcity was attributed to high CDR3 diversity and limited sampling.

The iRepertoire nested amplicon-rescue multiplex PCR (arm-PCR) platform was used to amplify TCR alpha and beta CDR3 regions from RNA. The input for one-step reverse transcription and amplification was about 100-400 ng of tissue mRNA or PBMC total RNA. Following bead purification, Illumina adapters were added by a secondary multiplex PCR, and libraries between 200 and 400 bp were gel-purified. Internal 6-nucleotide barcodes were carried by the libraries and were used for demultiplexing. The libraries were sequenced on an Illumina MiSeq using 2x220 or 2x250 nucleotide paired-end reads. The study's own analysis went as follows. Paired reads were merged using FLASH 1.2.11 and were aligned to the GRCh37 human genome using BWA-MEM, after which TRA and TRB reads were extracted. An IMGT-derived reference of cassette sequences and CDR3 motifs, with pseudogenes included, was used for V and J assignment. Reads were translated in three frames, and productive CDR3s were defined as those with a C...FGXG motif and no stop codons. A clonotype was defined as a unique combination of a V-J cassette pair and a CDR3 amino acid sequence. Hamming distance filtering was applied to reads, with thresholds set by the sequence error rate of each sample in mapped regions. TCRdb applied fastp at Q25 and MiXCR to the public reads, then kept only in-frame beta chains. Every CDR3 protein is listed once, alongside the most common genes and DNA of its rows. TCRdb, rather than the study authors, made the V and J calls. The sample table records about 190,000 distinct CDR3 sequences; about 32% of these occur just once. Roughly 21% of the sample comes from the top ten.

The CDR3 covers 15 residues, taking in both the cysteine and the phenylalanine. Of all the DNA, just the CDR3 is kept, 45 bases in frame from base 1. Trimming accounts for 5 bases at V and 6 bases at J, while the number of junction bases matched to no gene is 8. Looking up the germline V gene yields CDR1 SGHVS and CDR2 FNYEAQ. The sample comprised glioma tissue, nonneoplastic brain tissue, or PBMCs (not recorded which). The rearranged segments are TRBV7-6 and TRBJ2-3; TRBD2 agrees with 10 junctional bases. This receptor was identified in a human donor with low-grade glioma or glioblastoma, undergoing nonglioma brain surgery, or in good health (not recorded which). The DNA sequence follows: TGTGCCAGCAGCCTAATAGCGGGAGGACCCGATACGCAGTATTTT. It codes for CASSLIAGGPDTQYF.